This section outlines one T cell receptor beta chain sequence together with its context. Its antigen is not known. The sample comes from a study of beta chain features in type 1 diabetes. Blood was collected once per donor into heparin, averaging about 0.12 L. Germline assignment: CDR1 SGHVS and CDR2 FNYEAQ. The V segment lost 3 bases and the J segment 4 bases; nucleotides outside the gene matches: 3. The CDR3 sequence is 15 residues long. Overall study findings and caveats: The similarity of naive, central memory and Treg TCRB repertoires appeared greater among patients than among healthy donors. Shorter TCRB CDR3s, moderately but significantly so, marked every one of the four CD4+ subsets in Type 1 diabetes patients.

Expressed TCRB transcripts were sequenced after all isolated RNA was converted to cDNA. Average reads for naive, central memory and regulatory T cell samples were about 3.57 million. The table came from immunoSEQ multiplex PCR; TCRdb's copy has only in-frame clones and leaves some out. In the table there are some 700,000 clones, roughly 13% of which are singletons. The sequencing sample was made of naive CD4+ T cells from blood. The sequence derives from a man between 18 and 35 years old with type 1 diabetes. The chain carries TRBV7-6 and TRBJ2-7; TRBD2 agrees at 13 bases. The CDR3 sequence is CASSFGLAGVYEQYF. In DNA form, the CDR3 reads TGTGCCAGCAGCTTCGGACTAGCGGGGGTGTACGAGCAGTACTTC.